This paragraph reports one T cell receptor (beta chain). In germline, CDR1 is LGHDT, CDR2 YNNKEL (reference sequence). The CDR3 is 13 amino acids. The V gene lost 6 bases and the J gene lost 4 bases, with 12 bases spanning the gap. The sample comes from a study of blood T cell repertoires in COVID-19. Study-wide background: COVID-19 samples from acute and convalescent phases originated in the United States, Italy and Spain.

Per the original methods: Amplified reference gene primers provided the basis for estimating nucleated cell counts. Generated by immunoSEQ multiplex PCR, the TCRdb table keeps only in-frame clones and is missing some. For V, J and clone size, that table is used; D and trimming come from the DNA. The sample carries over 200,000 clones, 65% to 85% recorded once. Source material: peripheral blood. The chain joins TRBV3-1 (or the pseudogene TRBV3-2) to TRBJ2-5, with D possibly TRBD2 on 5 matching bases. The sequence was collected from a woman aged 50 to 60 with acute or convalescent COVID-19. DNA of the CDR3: TGTGCCAGCAGACATCGGGGAGTAGAGACCCAGTACTTC. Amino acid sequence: CASRHRGVETQYF.